This passage covers 8 T cell receptor beta chains from one sample sequenced in a study of blood T cells in healthy people across ages. With a J-beta primer mix and a sample-barcoded 5' primer, a second PCR ran about 6 to 11 cycles. TCRdb reprocessed the 5' RACE reads via MiXCR and lists one record per CDR3 protein. The sample contains 630,000 or so distinct CDR3 sequences, roughly 32% of which appear only once. The sample taken for sequencing was blood. Every receptor here comes from a woman older than 75 in good health.

The chain links TRBV9 to TRBJ1-1, with D perhaps TRBD1 (5 bases). Germline V lookup: CDR1 SGDLS, CDR2 YYNGEE. The length of the CDR3 is 14 residues. The V and J ends lost 4 bases and 7 bases respectively, with 17 bases between them. The CDR3 sequence: CASSPAGDRGEAFF. CDR3 in DNA: TGTGCCAGCAGCCCCGCGGGGGACCGAGGTGAAGCTTTCTTT.

This clonotype was counted ten times or more. This sequence joins TRBV7-8 and TRBJ2-4; 8 nucleotides line up with TRBD1. With 5 bases clipped from V and 0 bases from J, the junction kept 6 bases outside the gene matches. Germline values: CDR1 SGHVS, CDR2 FQNEAQ. The CDR3 sequence is 16 residues long. Here the CDR3 reads CASSPRTGLAKNIQYF. The CDR3 DNA reads TGTGCCAGCAGCCCGAGGACAGGGCTAGCCAAAAACATTCAGTACTTC.

V usage is TRBV5-1 and J usage is TRBJ1-2; perhaps TRBD1 as D (5 bases). V was clipped by 5 bases and J by 4 bases, with 21 bases between them. The germline CDR1 and CDR2 sequences are SGHRS and YFSETQ. The CDR3 spans 16 residues. The CDR3 DNA sequence: TGCGCCAGCAGAGCAGGGCCCTCCTCGTCGATCTATGGCTACACCTTC. Protein: CASRAGPSSSIYGYTF.

Comment on this clonotype: A much larger clone differs from this one at a single base, so this may be a read error. Since the CDR3 does not end with the conserved phenylalanine or tryptophan, this likely comes from a read error. This chain uses TRBV11-1 with TRBJ2-7, with D possibly TRBD1 on 6 matching bases. The V end lost 4 bases, the J end lost 1 base, and 20 bases lay between the germline ends. CDR3 length: 17 amino acids. Germline loops: CDR1 SGHAT, CDR2 FQDESV (reference sequence). Here the CDR3 reads CASSSKKGGRLSYEQYC. CDR3 DNA: TGTGCCAGCAGCTCAAAAAAAGGGGGACGCTTGTCCTACGAGCAGTACTGC.

The table lists this clonotype with many counts. V gene TRBV6-2 or TRBV6-3 combines with J gene TRBJ2-1; 13 nucleotides match TRBD2. This CDR3 region has 16 residues. The germline gives CDR1 MNHEY, CDR2 SVGEGT. V lost 10 bases to trimming and J lost 4 bases; unmatched junction nucleotides: 10. The CDR3 sequence is CATTTSGGAGYNEQFF. CDR3 in DNA: TGTGCCACTACAACTAGCGGGGGGGCCGGGTACAATGAGCAGTTCTTC.

This clonotype was seen repeatedly, ten times or more. This chain connects TRBV20-1 to TRBJ2-1; TRBD1 agrees at 10 bases. Germline V gene lookup returns CDR1 DFQATT and CDR2 SNEGSKA (reference sequence). The CDR3 extends over 14 amino acids. The V gene end was trimmed by 5 bases and the J gene end by 7 bases; junction bases not matched to a gene: 8. The DNA for the CDR3 is TGCAGTGCTGGAAGGACAGGGGGGGCAAATGAGCAGTTCTTC. Protein sequence: CSAGRTGGANEQFF.

V is TRBV5-1 and J is TRBJ1-5; a weak D match, TRBD1 (6 bases). V was pared by 0 bases and J by 7 bases, with 11 bases between. CDR3 length: 14 amino acids. Germline-derived CDR1 and CDR2 are SGHRS and YFSETQ. The CDR3: CASSLVQGQQPQHF. The CDR3 bases are TGCGCCAGCAGCTTGGTACAGGGCCAACAGCCCCAGCATTTT. Drawing the rest from reference TRBV5-1 and TRBJ1-5, the complete variable domain is KAGVTQTPRYLIKTRGQQVTLSCSPISGHRSVSWYQQTPGQGLQFLFEYFSETQRNKGNFPGRFSGRQFSNSRSEMNVSTLELGDSALYLCASSLVQGQQPQHFGDGTRLSIL.

This clonotype was recorded many times. This rearrangement joins TRBV7-9 to TRBJ1-2; D remains unclear. The V and J ends lost 3 bases and 8 bases respectively, with 13 bases between them. This CDR3 contains 13 residues. The germline CDR1 and CDR2 sequences are SEHNR and FQNEAQ (reference sequence). The CDR3 region is CASSLNSLGGYTF. The CDR3, as DNA: TGTGCCAGCAGCTTGAACTCTCTAGGGGGCTACACCTTC.